One and the same sample provided the 10 T cell receptor beta chains below, sequenced in a study of blood T cell repertoires in COVID-19. The assay was immunoSEQ multiplex PCR, and TCRdb's table has in-frame clones only and misses some. The sample contains some 240,000 clones, 84% of which appear only once. Sequences were obtained from peripheral blood. The receptors come from a woman aged 40 to 50 who had recovered from COVID-19.

This chain links TRBV24-1 with TRBJ1-2, with TRBD1 identical over 10 bases. Germline V gives CDR1 KGHDR, CDR2 SFDVKD. V shed 6 bases, J shed 8 bases, and the junction held 11 bases outside the gene matches. The CDR3 runs to 15 residues. CDR3 nucleotide sequence: TGTGCCACCAGTCCCAAGGGACAGGGGCCGACCGGCTACACCTTC. The encoded protein is CATSPKGQGPTGYTF.

This clone was seen a single time. The CDR3 sequence: CSVMNTGELFF. CDR3 DNA: TGCAGTGTTATGAACACCGGGGAGCTGTTTTTT. This sequence joins TRBV20-1 and TRBJ2-2; D ambiguous. This CDR3 is built from 11 residues. The V end lost 7 bases, the J end lost 1 base, and 4 bases lay between the germline ends. Germline values: CDR1 DFQATT, CDR2 SNEGSKA (reference sequence).

V and J are TRBV10-3 and TRBJ1-2; D may be TRBD1 (6 bases). This CDR3 is 15 amino acids long. Per the germline V gene, CDR1 is ENHRY and CDR2 is SYGVKD. Trimming stripped 0 bases from V and 3 bases from J, with 11 bases between. In DNA, the CDR3 is TGTGCCATCAGTGAGTCAATACAGGGAGACTATGGCTACACCTTC. Translating it yields CAISESIQGDYGYTF.

The rearrangement uses TRBV10-3 and TRBJ2-3; 8 bases line up with TRBD2. J gave up 4 bases and V 10 bases, and 4 bases lay outside the gene matches. The CDR3 runs to 12 residues. In germline, CDR1 is ENHRY, CDR2 SYGVKD. CDR3 coding DNA: TGTGCCAGCGGGACTAGATCAGATACGCAGTATTTT. It codes for CASGTRSDTQYF.

The V gene is TRBV19, the J gene TRBJ2-7; D uncertain. Looked up from germline, CDR1 is LNHDA and CDR2 is SQIVND (reference sequence). Trimming shortened V by 8 bases and J by 2 bases, and 10 bases separated the two germline ends. CDR3 length: 12 amino acids. The CDR3 loop is CASSSMPYEQYF. The DNA of the CDR3 is TGTGCCAGTTCCAGTATGCCCTACGAGCAGTACTTC.

As regards this clone: This same CDR3 is encoded by further DNA sequences in the sample. The rearrangement joins TRBV20-1 to TRBJ1-2, with D tentatively TRBD1 (6 bases). Germline V lookup: CDR1 DFQATT, CDR2 SNEGSKA (reference sequence). Between the trimmed V and J ends, which lost 0 bases and 7 bases, there was a span of 6 bases. CDR3 length: 11 residues. The CDR3 protein is CSARDRGGYTF. The CDR3 coding sequence is TGCAGTGCTAGAGACAGGGGTGGCTACACCTTC.

The V call is TRBV5-1, the J call TRBJ2-1, with 11 positions matching TRBD1. CDR3 size: 15 residues. The germline CDR1 and CDR2 sequences are SGHRS and YFSETQ. The ends lost 5 bases at V and 6 bases at J; junction bases unmatched: 7. CDR3 protein: CASSTGTGGINEQFF. CDR3 bases: TGCGCCAGCAGTACCGGGACAGGGGGTATCAATGAGCAGTTCTTC.

This chain links TRBV19 with TRBJ2-3; a possible D gene is TRBD2 (5 bases). CDR1 LNHDA and CDR2 SQIVND come from the germline V gene (reference sequence). CDR3 length: 10 amino acids. V was pared by 8 bases and J by 6 bases, with 6 bases between. The CDR3 is CASRGDTQYF. The CDR3 coding sequence is TGTGCCAGTCGCGGGGATACGCAGTATTTT.

V usage is TRBV5-1 and J usage is TRBJ2-3, with D unclear. CDR1 and CDR2 from the germline V gene are SGHRS and YFSETQ. CDR3 length: 14 residues. The V and J ends lost 5 bases and 1 base respectively, with 11 bases between them. DNA for the CDR3: TGCGCCAGCAGAATGACCGCGGGCACAGATACGCAGTATTTT. Protein product: CASRMTAGTDTQYF.

The chain combines TRBV28 with TRBJ2-2, with 8 bases fitting TRBD1. Germline V gene sequence: CDR1 MDHEN, CDR2 SYDVKM. The CDR3 has 15 amino acids. Trimming cost V 5 bases and J 7 bases; bases outside gene matches: 9. The CDR3 bases are TGTGCCAGCAGTCCGGGGACAGGCTGGGGCGGGGAGCTGTTTTTT. Its translation is CASSPGTGWGGELFF.